Following are 32 T cell receptor beta chains from one sample sequenced in a study of blood T cell repertoires in COVID-19. The method was immunoSEQ multiplex PCR; TCRdb's version includes in-frame clones alone and lacks a portion of them. In the table there are about 210,000 clones, around 92% of which are singletons. The sample was peripheral blood. These receptors were collected from a man aged 25 to 40 with acute or convalescent COVID-19.

The rearrangement links TRBV19 to TRBJ1-3, with TRBD1 matching 7 bases. In germline, CDR1 is LNHDA, CDR2 SQIVND (reference sequence). V lost 7 bases and J lost 0; bases outside the gene matches: 6. The CDR3 is made up of 15 amino acids. This chain's CDR3 is CASKDRDYSGNTIYF. Written as DNA, the CDR3 is TGTGCCAGTAAAGACAGGGATTACTCTGGAAACACCATATATTTT.

This chain connects TRBV6-5 to TRBJ2-5, with TRBD1 matching 8 bases. The CDR3 contains 15 residues. Trimming at V came to 6 bases and at J to 2 bases, leaving 8 bases not matched to a gene. Looked up from germline, CDR1 is MNHEY and CDR2 is SVGAGI. CDR3 loop: CASRSGGAGQETQYF. The CDR3, as DNA: TGTGCCAGCAGATCAGGGGGCGCTGGTCAAGAGACCCAGTACTTC.

The chain employs TRBV3-1 (or the pseudogene TRBV3-2) and TRBJ1-2; TRBD1 agrees at 8 bases. The CDR3 runs 13 residues. Germline V gene lookup returns CDR1 LGHDT and CDR2 YNNKEL (reference sequence). V shed 4 bases and J 4 bases; nucleotides not matched to a gene: 2. CDR3 nucleotides: TGTGCCAGCAGCCTGACAGGGGCCTATGGCTACACCTTC. Translation gives CASSLTGAYGYTF.

The rearrangement joins TRBV14 to TRBJ2-7; D remains ambiguous. This CDR3 is built from 16 residues. Between the trimmed V and J ends, which lost 0 bases and 5 bases, there was a span of 17 bases. Germline V gene sequence: CDR1 SGHDN, CDR2 FVKESK. CDR3 nucleotide sequence: TGTGCCAGCAGCCAAGAAACCTTTTCACTGATACACGAGCAGTACTTC. Its protein is CASSQETFSLIHEQYF.

This clone was recorded only once. Here the CDR3 reads CASARRRGGDEKLFF. DNA for the CDR3: TGTGCCAGCGCCCGCCGTCGGGGGGGTGATGAAAAACTGTTTTTT. This chain connects TRBV27 to TRBJ1-4, with a tentative D call TRBD1 (5 bases). The length of the CDR3 is 15 residues. The germline CDR1 and CDR2 sequences are MNHEY and SMNVEV (reference sequence). The V end was cut by 8 bases, the J end by 6 bases, with 19 bases between. Based on the CDR3 plus reference TRBV27 and TRBJ1-4, the full variable domain is EAQVTQNPRYLITVTGKKLTVTCSQNMNHEYMSWYRQDPGLGLRQIYYSMNVEVTDKGDVPEGYKVSRKEKRNFPLILESPSPNQTSLYFCASARRRGGDEKLFFGSGTQLSVL.

V and J are TRBV20-1 and TRBJ2-7, with 14 bases aligning to TRBD2. The CDR3 sequence is 17 residues long. V shed 3 bases and J 4 bases; nucleotides not matched to a gene: 11. The germline gives CDR1 DFQATT, CDR2 SNEGSKA (reference sequence). CDR3 in DNA: TGCAGTGCTAGTTCCGGGACTAGCGGGAGCGCGCCATACGAGCAGTACTTC. This codes for CSASSGTSGSAPYEQYF.

The chain recombines TRBV5-4 with TRBJ1-5; D remains ambiguous. V lost 4 bases and J 3 bases, leaving 8 bases between the germline ends. Germline V gene sequence: CDR1 SGHNT, CDR2 YYREEE (reference sequence). The CDR3 is 13 amino acids. The CDR3 coding sequence is TGTGCCAGCAGCCCGGGGTCCAATCAGCCCCAGCATTTT. Translation: CASSPGSNQPQHF.

The chain joins TRBV7-9 to TRBJ2-1; tentatively, D is TRBD2 (5 bases). Germline-derived CDR1 and CDR2 are SEHNR and FQNEAQ (reference sequence). The length of the CDR3 is 16 residues. V lost 8 bases and J 3 bases, leaving 20 bases between the germline ends. DNA of the CDR3: TGTGCCAGCGTGTCAGTTCCAAGCGGTGGCTACAATGAGCAGTTCTTC. It specifies CASVSVPSGGYNEQFF.

The rearrangement links TRBV19 to TRBJ2-2, with TRBD2 as a possible D gene (5 bases). CDR3 length: 12 amino acids. Germline V gene data show CDR1 as LNHDA and CDR2 as SQIVND (reference sequence). V lost 6 bases and J lost 8, with 10 bases in between. The CDR3 DNA sequence: TGTGCCAGTAGGCTAGCAGCGGGGGAGCTGTTTTTT. Translation gives CASRLAAGELFF.

This chain joins TRBV7-2 and TRBJ2-1, with D perhaps TRBD1 (6 bases). The CDR3 runs to 12 residues. Germline V gene lookup returns CDR1 SGHTA and CDR2 FQGNSA. V gave up 4 bases and J gave up 15 bases, with 16 bases separating them. CDR3 sequence reads: CASSSTQGNAFF. Written as DNA, the CDR3 is TGTGCCAGCAGCTCTACACAGGGCAACGCGTTCTTC.

This clone showed up just once. The V and J genes are TRBV20-1 and TRBJ2-7; 7 positions match TRBD1. The trim removed 5 bases at V and 2 bases at J, leaving 12 bases unmatched. The CDR3 extends over 15 amino acids. Germline CDR1 DFQATT, CDR2 SNEGSKA (reference sequence). The CDR3, as DNA: TGCAGTGCTGGTGGGACAGCTAAAAGGACCTACGAGCAGTACTTC. This encodes CSAGGTAKRTYEQYF.

The chain combines TRBV11-2 with TRBJ1-4; the D is unclear. Trimming removed 5 bases from V and 7 bases from J, with 11 bases in between. CDR1 and CDR2 from the germline V gene are SGHAT and FQNNGV. The CDR3 contains 13 residues. The CDR3 sequence: CASSMEWSEKLFF. CDR3 DNA: TGTGCCAGCAGCATGGAGTGGAGTGAAAAACTGTTTTTT.

The rearrangement uses TRBV6-5 and TRBJ2-5, with 8 bases lining up with TRBD1. The CDR3 length is 14 residues. V lost 5 bases, J lost 5 bases, and 7 bases stayed unmatched. CDR1 is MNHEY, CDR2 SVGAGI, per germline. Here the CDR3 DNA reads TGTGCCAGCAGTATGGACAGGGCCTGGGAGACCCAGTACTTC. Translated, it gives CASSMDRAWETQYF.

CDR3: CASSPRLERTTTDTQYF. The DNA for the CDR3 is TGTGCCAGTAGTCCTCGTCTAGAGCGGACTACCACAGATACGCAGTATTTT. The V call is TRBV19, the J call TRBJ2-3; possibly TRBD2 for D (6 bases). The CDR3 is made up of 17 amino acids. Germline values: CDR1 LNHDA, CDR2 SQIVND (reference sequence). V lost 5 bases to trimming and J lost 2 bases, with 20 bases between them.

The rearrangement links TRBV7-2 to TRBJ2-1; 9 bases are shared with TRBD2. Germline V CDR1 and CDR2: SGHTA, FQGNSA. Germline trimming cut 2 bases from V and 10 bases from J; bases unmatched to any gene: 12. This CDR3 region has 16 residues. The CDR3 region has the DNA TGTGCCAGCAGCTTATTTTCTAGCGGGATTTTAGGGGAGCAGTTCTTC. It specifies CASSLFSSGILGEQFF.

The CDR3 protein is CASSQGSQGVTPQHF. For the CDR3, the DNA is TGTGCCAGCAGCCAAGGGAGTCAGGGGGTAACGCCCCAGCATTTT. This chain uses TRBV3-1 (or the pseudogene TRBV3-2) with TRBJ1-5, with TRBD1 matching over 7 bases. The CDR3 runs 15 residues. Germline V lookup: CDR1 LGHDT, CDR2 YNNKEL (reference sequence). Trimming removed 1 base from V and 9 bases from J; junction bases left unmatched: 9.

The chain links TRBV7-9 to TRBJ1-3; no clear D. V lost 3 bases, J lost 0 bases, and 15 bases lay in between. The CDR3 is 17 residues long. CDR1 is SEHNR, CDR2 FQNEAQ, per germline (reference sequence). CDR3: CASSFLESHSSGNTIYF. For the CDR3, the DNA is TGTGCCAGCAGCTTCTTGGAGTCGCATTCCTCTGGAAACACCATATATTTT.

The chain carries TRBV28 and TRBJ2-4, with D tentatively TRBD2 (7 bases). The CDR3 loop spans 15 amino acids. The V end was cut by 8 bases, the J end by 3 bases, with 17 bases between. CDR1 and CDR2 from the germline V gene are MDHEN and SYDVKM. The CDR3 spells CASLPGGADKNIQYF. CDR3 sequence (DNA): TGTGCCAGCCTGCCGGGGGGCGCGGACAAAAACATTCAGTACTTC.

V is TRBV3-1 (or the pseudogene TRBV3-2) and J is TRBJ2-4; tentatively, D is TRBD1 (7 bases). The CDR3 is 18 residues long. Between the trimmed V and J ends, which lost 6 bases and 1 base, there was a span of 22 bases. CDR1 LGHDT and CDR2 YNNKEL come from the germline V gene (reference sequence). CDR3 protein: CASRPSTGREWAKNIQYF. CDR3 in DNA: TGTGCCAGCAGACCATCGACAGGGCGGGAATGGGCCAAAAACATTCAGTACTTC.

The rearrangement joins TRBV11-3 to TRBJ2-1; no definite D call. CDR1 and CDR2 from the germline V gene are SGHNT and YENEEA. Trimming removed 0 bases at V and 9 bases at J, with 9 bases between. The CDR3 is 13 residues long. CDR3 in amino acids: CASSLDPVGEQFF. The CDR3 bases are TGTGCCAGCAGCTTAGATCCGGTCGGTGAGCAGTTCTTC.

The V gene is TRBV25-1, the J gene TRBJ1-5; tentatively, D is TRBD1 (5 bases). Germline lookup yields CDR1 MGHDK and CDR2 SYGVNS. The CDR3 spans 15 residues. V was shortened by 2 bases and J by 1 base, with 9 bases between the two germline ends. The chain's CDR3 is CASSEAKGSNQPQHF. Written as DNA, the CDR3 is TGTGCCAGCAGTGAAGCGAAGGGGAGCAATCAGCCCCAGCATTTT.

This clone was found once. The rearrangement joins TRBV6-1 to TRBJ1-1; no firm D call. The V end lost 4 bases, the J end lost 5 bases, and 26 bases lay between the germline ends. Germline V CDR1 and CDR2: MNHNS, SASEGT. CDR3 length equals 18 residues. The CDR3 DNA sequence: TGTGCCAGCAGTGGGACTGTCGCGCATGGGATCGGAGAAACTGAAGCTTTCTTT. Translating gives CASSGTVAHGIGETEAFF.

This rearrangement joins TRBV28 to TRBJ2-7; possible D gene TRBD1, 6 bases. This CDR3 region has 13 residues. The germline V gene has CDR1 MDHEN and CDR2 SYDVKM. The V gene lost 6 bases and the J gene lost 3 bases, with 12 bases spanning the gap. The CDR3 DNA is TGTGCCAGCAGCTTAACAGGGTTCTACGAGCAGTACTTC. It codes for CASSLTGFYEQYF.

This clone was observed many times. This CDR3 is CASSSFNEKLFF. CDR3 nucleotides: TGTGCCAGCAGTTCTTTCAATGAAAAACTGTTTTTT. The V call is TRBV28, the J call TRBJ1-4, with unresolved D. The CDR3 runs 12 residues. The germline CDR1 and CDR2 sequences are MDHEN and SYDVKM. The V end was cut by 4 bases, the J end by 5 bases, with 5 bases between.

This clone was recorded a few times. V is TRBV7-8 and J is TRBJ1-5; TRBD1 aligns across 7 bases. V lost 0 bases to trimming and J lost 0 bases; unmatched junction nucleotides: 5. Germline V lookup: CDR1 SGHVS, CDR2 FQNEAQ. The CDR3 contains 17 residues. CDR3 region: CASSLAGTGASNQPQHF. The CDR3 region has the DNA TGTGCCAGCAGCTTAGCGGGAACAGGGGCTAGCAATCAGCCCCAGCATTTT.

V gene TRBV3-1 (or the pseudogene TRBV3-2) combines with J gene TRBJ2-7; TRBD1 aligns across 9 bases. V shed 5 bases, J shed 2 bases, and the junction held 4 bases outside the gene matches. Germline assignment: CDR1 LGHDT and CDR2 YNNKEL (reference sequence). This CDR3 comprises 14 residues. CDR3: CASSYRTGAYEQYF. The CDR3 bases are TGTGCCAGCAGCTACAGGACAGGGGCCTACGAGCAGTACTTC.

The chain links TRBV25-1 to TRBJ2-2, with TRBD2 matching over 10 bases. This CDR3 region has 14 residues. From germline, CDR1 is MGHDK and CDR2 SYGVNS. J was trimmed by 4 bases and V by 8 bases; bases with no gene match: 4. The CDR3 loop is CASRTSGFTGELFF. In nucleotides, the CDR3 is TGTGCCAGCCGGACTAGCGGATTCACCGGGGAGCTGTTTTTT.

A word on this clone: This same CDR3 is encoded by further DNA sequences in the sample. Here the CDR3 reads CASRPGQGGQPQHF. The CDR3 coding sequence is TGTGCCAGCAGGCCGGGACAGGGCGGGCAGCCCCAGCATTTT. This sequence joins TRBV28 and TRBJ1-5; TRBD1 matches 9 bases. With 6 bases clipped from V and 7 bases from J, the junction kept 7 bases outside the gene matches. Germline CDR1 and CDR2: MDHEN and SYDVKM. This CDR3 comprises 14 residues.

The J gene is TRBJ2-2, the V gene TRBV18; weak D call: TRBD2 (5 bases). V was pared by 2 bases and J by 0 bases, with 7 bases between. CDR3 length: 15 amino acids. CDR1 and CDR2 (germline): KGHSH, LQKENI. The CDR3 spells CASSPSGSNTGELFF. The CDR3 DNA follows: TGTGCCAGCTCACCATCGGGGTCGAACACCGGGGAGCTGTTTTTT.

This clone was found a few times. V gene TRBV6-6 combines with J gene TRBJ2-7, with 9 bases matching TRBD1. The germline CDR1 and CDR2 sequences are MNHNY and SVGAGI (reference sequence). The ends lost 5 bases at V and 7 bases at J; junction bases unmatched: 9. The CDR3 runs 14 residues. The CDR3 sequence: CASSGGQGMGEQYF. The CDR3 nucleotides read TGTGCCAGCAGTGGCGGACAGGGGATGGGGGAGCAGTACTTC.

This clone was recorded a few times. The gene calls are TRBV3-1 (or the pseudogene TRBV3-2) and TRBJ2-3; a weak D match, TRBD1 (5 bases). The V gene's germline CDR1 is LGHDT and CDR2 YNNKEL (reference sequence). This CDR3 spans 15 amino acids. The germline V and J ends were trimmed by 3 bases and 5 bases, with 15 bases remaining between them. The CDR3 region is CASSHPLGRGDTQYF. CDR3 sequence (DNA): TGTGCCAGCAGCCACCCTTTGGGGCGAGGAGATACGCAGTATTTT.

This chain uses TRBV10-3 with TRBJ2-5, with D possibly TRBD1 on 7 matching bases. The CDR3 has 14 residues. The ends were cut back, 5 bases at V and 7 bases at J, with 17 bases in the middle. Per the germline V gene, CDR1 is ENHRY and CDR2 is SYGVKD. The CDR3: CAISNDRAGRTQYF. As DNA, the CDR3 is TGTGCCATCAGTAATGACAGGGCCGGGAGGACCCAGTACTTC.